Listed here are 25 T cell receptor beta chains from one sample, sequenced in a study of blood T cells in healthy people across ages. With a J-beta primer mix and a sample-barcoded 5' primer, a second PCR ran roughly 6 to 11 cycles. TCRdb reprocessed the 5' RACE reads via MiXCR and lists one record per CDR3 protein. The profile shows around 1.7 million distinct CDR3 sequences, roughly 28% of them singletons. Sequencing used blood. All receptors derive from a woman aged 30 to 39 in good health.

V gene TRBV27 combines with J gene TRBJ2-5; 10 bases align to TRBD2. The CDR3 has 17 residues. V lost 5 bases, J lost 11 bases, and 20 bases stayed unmatched. The germline gives CDR1 MNHEY, CDR2 SMNVEV (reference sequence). The CDR3: CASSNRLPGLARYGQYF. CDR3 DNA: TGTGCCAGCAGTAATAGACTACCGGGACTAGCGCGGTACGGGCAGTACTTC.

This clonotype was counted a few times. The J gene is TRBJ1-1, the V gene TRBV6-5; D remains ambiguous. In germline, CDR1 is MNHEY, CDR2 SVGAGI. V lost 11 bases to trimming and J lost 7 bases, with 20 bases between them. The CDR3 has 13 residues. The CDR3, as DNA: TGTGCCGGCACCCGAACCGCCGGCGGTGAAGCTTTCTTT. Encoded protein: CAGTRTAGGEAFF.

V usage is TRBV7-9 and J usage is TRBJ1-2; perhaps TRBD1 as D (6 bases). Germline V gene data show CDR1 as SEHNR and CDR2 as FQNEAQ (reference sequence). The CDR3 covers 15 residues. Trimming shortened V by 5 bases and J by 6 bases, and 19 bases separated the two germline ends. The chain's CDR3 is CASSPQQGGRDGYTF. In nucleotides, the CDR3 is TGTGCCAGCAGCCCCCAACAGGGAGGCCGGGATGGCTACACCTTC.

Note on this clonotype: This may be a read error: a much more frequent sequence differs by one nucleotide. V gene TRBV20-1 combines with J gene TRBJ2-5; D is undetermined. V lost 3 bases and J 11 bases, leaving 25 bases between the germline ends. CDR1 is DFQATT, CDR2 SNEGSKA, per germline (reference sequence). This CDR3 has 15 residues. CDR3 protein: CSASNPRRRPNEQYF. CDR3 DNA: TGCAGTGCTAGTAACCCGAGACGGCGGCCAAATGAGCAGTACTTC.

The CDR3 DNA is TGCAGCGTTAACTCGGGACAGCCGAATCAGCCCCAGCATTTT. Its protein product is CSVNSGQPNQPQHF. This chain joins TRBV29-1 and TRBJ1-5, with 7 positions matching TRBD1. V dropped 5 bases and J dropped 4; count of bases not matched to a gene: 8. Germline values: CDR1 SQVTM, CDR2 ANQGSEA. The CDR3 covers 14 residues.

Comments on this clonotype: A clone one base away is much larger, so this may be a read error. The V call is TRBV7-9, the J call TRBJ2-5; either TRBD1 or TRBD2 may fit D (6 bases each). Germline-derived CDR1 and CDR2 are SEHNR and FQNEAQ (reference sequence). CDR3 length: 17 residues. The CDR3: CASSLALARGHQETLYF. CDR3 nucleotide sequence: TGTGCCAGCAGCTTAGCGCTCGCACGGGGGCACCAAGAGACCCTGTACTTC.

This clonotype has more than one count but fewer than ten. The rearrangement links TRBV6-2 or TRBV6-3 to TRBJ1-2, with D unresolved. The CDR3 spans 15 residues. Germline CDR1 is MNHEY and CDR2 is SVGEGT. Trimming removed 6 bases from V and 4 bases from J, with 18 bases in between. The chain's CDR3 is CASSPAETSVYGYTF. Written as DNA, the CDR3 is TGTGCCAGCAGCCCCGCAGAGACATCTGTCTATGGCTACACCTTC.

The chain uses TRBV20-1 and TRBJ1-2; D unresolved. CDR1 is DFQATT, CDR2 SNEGSKA, per germline (reference sequence). V was cut by 3 bases and J by 3 bases, with 17 bases left in between. The CDR3 extends over 15 amino acids. CDR3 nucleotide sequence: TGCAGTGCTAGGCCGCAAGGAGCCTACTACTATGGCTACACCTTC. This sequence encodes CSARPQGAYYYGYTF.

The chain links TRBV7-2 to TRBJ1-4, with a weak D call TRBD1 (5 bases). Germline CDR1 reads SGHTA; CDR2 reads FQGNSA. Deletions cut 1 base from V and 7 bases from J, with 10 bases between. The CDR3 runs 14 residues. Here the CDR3 DNA reads TGTGCCAGCAGCTTAGGCAGGGATGGTGAAAAACTGTTTTTT. Protein sequence: CASSLGRDGEKLFF.

This clonotype has more than one count but fewer than ten. J is TRBJ2-3 and V is TRBV7-2; 8 bases line up with TRBD1. CDR1 SGHTA and CDR2 FQGNSA come from the germline V gene. The J segment lost 6 bases and the V segment lost 6 bases, leaving 8 bases of the junction unmatched. This CDR3 spans 14 amino acids. CDR3 DNA: TGTGCCAGCAGTAGGGACAGGCGTCGGGATACGCAGTATTTT. Amino acids: CASSRDRRRDTQYF.

J is TRBJ2-1 and V is TRBV11-2; D is unclear. The CDR3 totals 13 residues. In germline, CDR1 is SGHAT, CDR2 FQNNGV. The ends were cut back, 1 base at V and 9 bases at J, with 10 bases in the middle. The chain's CDR3 is CASSLGVKAEQFF. The CDR3 nucleotides read TGTGCCAGCAGCTTAGGCGTGAAGGCTGAGCAGTTCTTC.

A single count supports this clonotype. A much larger clone lies one base from this, so it may be a read error. This sequence joins TRBV20-1 and TRBJ1-2; D gene ambiguous. This CDR3 comprises 14 residues. Per germline, CDR1 DFQATT and CDR2 SNEGSKA (reference sequence). As DNA, the CDR3 is TGCAGTGCTATCCTTGACCGGATCAACTGTGGCTACACCTTC. This codes for CSAILDRINCGYTF.

The chain has TRBV5-1 and TRBJ2-5, with D perhaps TRBD2 (6 bases). Germline V gives CDR1 SGHRS, CDR2 YFSETQ. This CDR3 is 8 amino acids long. Trimming stripped 10 bases from V and 9 bases from J, with 7 bases between. CDR3 coding DNA: TGCGCCGGGGAGGCCCAGTACTTC. Amino acid sequence: CAGEAQYF. The complete variable domain, with remaining parts taken from reference TRBV5-1 and TRBJ2-5, reads KAGVTQTPRYLIKTRGQQVTLSCSPISGHRSVSWYQQTPGQGLQFLFEYFSETQRNKGNFPGRFSGRQFSNSRSEMNVSTLELGDSALYLCAGEAQYFGPGTRLLVL.

This clonotype has a handful of counts. The chain has TRBV5-1 and TRBJ2-7, with a possible D match to TRBD2 (5 bases). The CDR3 consists of 14 residues. V was cut by 4 bases and J by 5 bases, with 16 bases left in between. Germline-derived CDR1 and CDR2 are SGHRS and YFSETQ. The CDR3, as DNA: TGCGCCAGCAGCCCCCCTGCGGGTGTCGACGAGCAGTACTTC. Translating it yields CASSPPAGVDEQYF.

Only one count was recorded for this clonotype. J is TRBJ1-1 and V is TRBV6-5; D is uncertain. Germline V gives CDR1 MNHEY, CDR2 SVGAGI. CDR3 size: 14 residues. Trimming pared 0 bases from V and 5 bases from J, leaving 10 bases between. DNA for the CDR3: TGTGCCAGCAGTTACTCGTTGGGGAATACTGAAGCTTTCTTT. Protein: CASSYSLGNTEAFF.

The chain has TRBV20-1 and TRBJ1-4; D is ambiguous. Germline CDR1 and CDR2: DFQATT and SNEGSKA (reference sequence). The V end was cut by 1 base, the J end by 5 bases, with 14 bases between. The CDR3 length is 15 residues. Written as DNA, the CDR3 is TGCAGTGCTAGAGGTCGAGGTAGTGGAAATGAAAAACTGTTTTTT. Protein: CSARGRGSGNEKLFF.

This rearrangement joins TRBV14 to TRBJ1-1; D gene unclear. Trimming took 7 bases from V and 7 from J, leaving 10 bases between them. This CDR3 contains 11 residues. Per the germline V gene, CDR1 is SGHDN and CDR2 is FVKESK. The DNA of the CDR3 is TGTGCCAGCAAGGGTTTAGGTGAAGCTTTCTTT. Translating it yields CASKGLGEAFF.

The sample holds many counts of this clonotype. V usage is TRBV7-9 and J usage is TRBJ1-6, with TRBD1 as a possible D gene (6 bases). The CDR3 runs to 14 residues. From germline, CDR1 is SEHNR and CDR2 FQNEAQ (reference sequence). V shed 5 bases and J shed 3 bases, with 8 bases lying between them. CDR3 loop: CASSLDSYNSPLHF. CDR3 sequence (DNA): TGTGCCAGCAGCCTGGACAGCTATAATTCACCCCTCCACTTT.

The V gene is TRBV20-1, the J gene TRBJ1-5; D is unresolved. Germline V lookup: CDR1 DFQATT, CDR2 SNEGSKA (reference sequence). V lost 6 bases and J 0 bases, leaving 18 bases between the germline ends. This CDR3 is built from 16 residues. CDR3: CSAPGGGAYSNQPQHF. The CDR3 DNA reads as TGCAGTGCCCCCGGAGGTGGTGCCTATAGCAATCAGCCCCAGCATTTT.

The chain employs TRBV10-3 and TRBJ2-7; D may correspond to TRBD1 or TRBD2 (5 bases each). CDR1 is ENHRY and CDR2 is SYGVKD in the germline V gene. V dropped 3 bases and J dropped 2 bases, with 14 bases sitting between them. The CDR3 is 15 residues long. CDR3 protein: CAISEGTGATYEQYF. The DNA for the CDR3 is TGTGCCATCAGTGAAGGTACCGGGGCTACCTACGAGCAGTACTTC.

This clonotype was counted ten times or more. This chain uses TRBV3-1 with TRBJ1-6; 9 bases are a match to TRBD1. This CDR3 has 14 residues. CDR1 is LGHDT and CDR2 is YNNKEL in the germline V gene (reference sequence). The J segment lost 9 bases and the V segment lost 6 bases, leaving 6 bases of the junction unmatched. For the CDR3, the DNA is TGTGCCAGCAGTTGGGGACAGGGAGTTTCACCCCTCCACTTT. Amino acid sequence: CASSWGQGVSPLHF.

To note about this clonotype: Relative to the germline gene, one junction end is altered; a read error may explain this. V is TRBV6-5 and J is TRBJ2-1; weak D call: TRBD2 (6 bases). CDR3 length equals 17 residues. The germline V gene encodes CDR1 MNHEY and CDR2 SVGAGI. CDR3 nucleotides: TGTGCCAGTAGTTATGAGGCTCTCGGGAGCTCCTACAATGAGCAGTTCTTC. Translated, it gives CASSYEALGSSYNEQFF.

The chain links TRBV9 to TRBJ1-4; unclear D gene. CDR1 is SGDLS and CDR2 is YYNGEE in the germline V gene. Trimming pared 8 bases from V and 5 bases from J, leaving 19 bases between. The CDR3 runs 15 residues. The DNA of the CDR3 is TGTGCCAGTAGCTACGGAACAGTAACAAATGAAAAACTGTTTTTT. This codes for CASSYGTVTNEKLFF.

In this sample, this clonotype turned up a few times. This chain links TRBV25-1 with TRBJ2-5; weak D call: TRBD2 (5 bases). This CDR3 contains 19 residues. V was pared by 3 bases and J by 6 bases, with 29 bases between. From germline, CDR1 is MGHDK and CDR2 SYGVNS. The CDR3 is CASSDTSGIAPRHLQTQYF. The CDR3 DNA reads TGTGCCAGCAGTGATACGTCCGGAATAGCGCCCCGGCATTTACAGACCCAGTACTTC.

This clonotype was found a few times. The rearrangement joins TRBV20-1 to TRBJ2-1, with D possibly being TRBD2 (7 bases). V lost 7 bases, J lost 8 bases, and 12 bases lay in between. The V gene's germline CDR1 is DFQATT and CDR2 SNEGSKA (reference sequence). CDR3 length: 11 residues. The CDR3 loop is CSGTRGDEQFF. CDR3 sequence (DNA): TGCAGTGGGACTAGGGGGGATGAGCAGTTCTTC.